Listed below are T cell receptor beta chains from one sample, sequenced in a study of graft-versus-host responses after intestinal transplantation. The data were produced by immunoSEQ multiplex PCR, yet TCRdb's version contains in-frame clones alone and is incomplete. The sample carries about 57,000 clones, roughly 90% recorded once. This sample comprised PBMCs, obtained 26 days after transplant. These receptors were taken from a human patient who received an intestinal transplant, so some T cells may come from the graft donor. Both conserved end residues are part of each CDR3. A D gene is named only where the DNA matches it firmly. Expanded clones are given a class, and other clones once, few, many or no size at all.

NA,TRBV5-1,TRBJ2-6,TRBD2,CASSSPGGAGGPSGANVLTF,TGCGCCAGCAGCTCCCCCGGCGGGGCGGGAGGCCCTTCTGGGGCCAACGTCCTGACTTTC
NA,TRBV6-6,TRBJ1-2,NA,CASRHREGDYGYTF,TGTGCCAGCAGACACAGGGAGGGAGACTATGGCTACACCTTC
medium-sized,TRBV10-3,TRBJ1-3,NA,CAISEKAVGNTIYF,TGTGCCATCAGTGAGAAGGCGGTTGGAAACACCATATATTTT
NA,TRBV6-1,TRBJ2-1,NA,CASILTRTATNEQFF,TGTGCCAGCATCCTGACGAGGACAGCCACAAATGAGCAGTTCTTC
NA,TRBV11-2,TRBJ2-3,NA,CASSLVGQSGVSDTQYF,TGTGCCAGCAGCTTAGTCGGGCAGAGCGGTGTTTCAGATACGCAGTATTTT
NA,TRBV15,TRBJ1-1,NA,CATSRERVGQDLGERNTEAFF,TGTGCCACCAGCAGAGAGAGGGTCGGCCAGGACCTTGGGGAAAGGAACACTGAAGCTTTCTTT
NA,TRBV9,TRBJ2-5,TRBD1,CASSGTGSGTQYF,TGTGCCAGCAGCGGGACAGGGTCCGGGACCCAGTACTTC
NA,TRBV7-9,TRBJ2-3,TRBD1,CASSSPGTGADTQYF,TGTGCCAGCAGCTCACCCGGGACAGGGGCTGATACGCAGTATTTT
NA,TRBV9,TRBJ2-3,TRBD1,CASSVGQITDTQYF,TGTGCCAGCAGCGTGGGACAGATCACAGATACGCAGTATTTT
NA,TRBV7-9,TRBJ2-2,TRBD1,CASSTGQGGMNTGELFF,TGTGCCAGCAGCACCGGACAGGGTGGAATGAACACCGGGGAGCTGTTTTTT
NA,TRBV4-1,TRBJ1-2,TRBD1,CASSRLQGADGYTF,TGCGCCAGCAGCCGCCTACAGGGGGCCGATGGCTACACCTTC
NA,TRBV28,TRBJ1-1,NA,CASSWAGEAFF,TGTGCCAGCAGTTGGGCAGGTGAAGCTTTCTTT
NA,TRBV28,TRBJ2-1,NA,CASSLFPRSEQFF,TGTGCCAGCAGTTTGTTCCCGAGGAGTGAGCAGTTCTTC
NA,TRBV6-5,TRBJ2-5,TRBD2,CASSYSSSGVSETQYF,TGTGCCAGCAGTTACTCGTCTAGCGGGGTTTCCGAGACCCAGTACTTC
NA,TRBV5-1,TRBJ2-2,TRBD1,CATPAGGTGELFF,TGCGCCACCCCGGCAGGGGGCACCGGGGAGCTGTTTTTT
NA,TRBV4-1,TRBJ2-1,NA,CASSRQGITEQFF,TGCGCCAGCAGCCGTCAGGGGATTACTGAGCAGTTCTTC
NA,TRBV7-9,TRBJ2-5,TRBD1,CASSKDHGTVEAVTQYF,TGTGCCAGCAGCAAGGACCACGGGACAGTGGAGGCTGTGACCCAGTACTTC
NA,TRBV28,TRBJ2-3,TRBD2,CASSQGGSEDTQYF,TGTGCCAGCAGTCAAGGCGGGAGTGAAGATACGCAGTATTTT
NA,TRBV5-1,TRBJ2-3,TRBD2,CASSLAGGTDTQYF,TGCGCCAGCAGCTTAGCGGGGGGTACAGATACGCAGTATTTT
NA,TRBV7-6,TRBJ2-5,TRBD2,CASSLAVASGSGETQYF,TGTGCCAGCAGCTTAGCGGTGGCTAGCGGGAGTGGAGAGACCCAGTACTTC
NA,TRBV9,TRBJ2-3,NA,CASSGRPSTDTQYF,TGTGCCAGCAGCGGGAGGCCTAGCACAGATACGCAGTATTTT
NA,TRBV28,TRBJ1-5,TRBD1,CASSLYLQGSNQPQHF,TGTGCCAGCAGTTTATACCTACAGGGGAGCAATCAGCCCCAGCATTTT
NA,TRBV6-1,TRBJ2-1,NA,CASSEAPGSGNEQFF,TGTGCCAGCAGTGAAGCCCCAGGGTCGGGCAATGAGCAGTTCTTC
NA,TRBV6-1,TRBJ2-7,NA,CASSERGYEQYF,TGTGCCAGCAGTGAAAGGGGGTACGAGCAGTACTTC
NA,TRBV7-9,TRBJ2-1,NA,CASSLPELNNEQFF,TGTGCCAGCAGCTTACCCGAACTTAACAATGAGCAGTTCTTC
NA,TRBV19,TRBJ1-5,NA,CATSPVSNQPQHF,TGTGCCACCTCTCCCGTCAGCAATCAGCCCCAGCATTTT
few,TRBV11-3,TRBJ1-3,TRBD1,CADLDRELSGNTIYF,TGTGCCGATCTGGACAGGGAACTCTCTGGAAACACCATATATTTT
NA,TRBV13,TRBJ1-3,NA,CASSLISRTSGNTIYF,TGTGCCAGCAGCTTAATCTCCAGAACCTCTGGAAACACCATATATTTT
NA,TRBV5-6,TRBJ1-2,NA,CASSLETGGALRGHTF,TGTGCCAGCAGCTTGGAAACGGGAGGCGCACTACGGGGCCACACCTTC
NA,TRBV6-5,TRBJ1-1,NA,CASSRTRGIPTEAFF,TGTGCCAGCAGTCGGACAAGGGGGATTCCCACTGAAGCTTTCTTT
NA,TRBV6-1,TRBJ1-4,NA,CASSGFPGQGDEKLFF,TGTGCCAGCAGTGGCTTTCCGGGACAAGGGGATGAAAAACTGTTTTTT
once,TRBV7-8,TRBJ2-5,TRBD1,CASSSGQGQETQYF,TGTGCCAGCAGCTCAGGACAGGGGCAAGAGACCCAGTACTTC
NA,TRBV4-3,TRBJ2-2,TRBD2,CASSQDLAGGTGELFF,TGCGCCAGCAGCCAAGATCTAGCGGGGGGCACCGGGGAGCTGTTTTTT
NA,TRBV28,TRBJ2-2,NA,CASSFGTGELFF,TGTGCCAGCAGTTTCGGGACCGGGGAGCTGTTTTTT
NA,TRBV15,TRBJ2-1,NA,CATSRDVFEGNEQFF,TGTGCCACCAGCAGAGATGTCTTTGAGGGCAATGAGCAGTTCTTC
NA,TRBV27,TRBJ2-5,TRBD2,CASRGLEAETQYF,TGTGCCAGCAGGGGACTAGAGGCCGAGACCCAGTACTTC
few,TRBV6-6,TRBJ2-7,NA,CASSYSTGVGEQYF,TGTGCCAGCAGTTACTCCACGGGAGTGGGCGAGCAGTACTTC
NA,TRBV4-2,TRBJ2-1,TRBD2,CASSQVGLAGAYNEQFF,TGTGCCAGCAGCCAAGTGGGACTAGCGGGTGCCTACAATGAGCAGTTCTTC
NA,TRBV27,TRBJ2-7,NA,CASRTTEAYEQYF,TGTGCCAGCAGGACGACAGAAGCCTACGAGCAGTACTTC
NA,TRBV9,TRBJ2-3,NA,CASSHRRRDTQYF,TGTGCCAGCAGCCATCGAAGGAGGGATACGCAGTATTTT
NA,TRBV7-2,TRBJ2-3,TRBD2,CASSLIAGGLDTQYF,TGTGCCAGCAGCCTTATAGCGGGGGGGCTGGATACGCAGTATTTT
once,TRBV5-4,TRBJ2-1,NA,CASRRGTAYNEQFF,TGTGCCAGCAGACGGGGAACGGCTTACAATGAGCAGTTCTTC
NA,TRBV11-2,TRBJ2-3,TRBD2,CASSLGSGSTDTQYF,TGTGCCAGCAGCTTAGGTAGCGGGAGCACAGATACGCAGTATTTT
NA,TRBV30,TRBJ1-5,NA,CAWSVNVREPQHF,TGTGCCTGGAGTGTAAATGTGCGGGAGCCCCAGCATTTT
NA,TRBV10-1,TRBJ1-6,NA,CASSDQDNSPLHF,TGCGCCAGCAGTGATCAGGATAATTCACCCCTCCACTTT
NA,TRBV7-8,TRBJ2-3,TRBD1,CASTLTGTGGFDTQYF,TGTGCCAGCACCCTCACCGGGACAGGGGGCTTTGATACGCAGTATTTT
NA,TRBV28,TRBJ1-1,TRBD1,CASSSTGLWITEAFF,TGTGCCAGCAGTTCGACAGGGTTGTGGATCACTGAAGCTTTCTTT
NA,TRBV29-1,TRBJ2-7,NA,CSVGTASSYEQYF,TGCAGCGTTGGGACTGCCAGCTCCTACGAGCAGTACTTC
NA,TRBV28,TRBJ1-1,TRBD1,CASSLKGAVNTEAFF,TGTGCCAGCAGTTTGAAGGGGGCAGTGAACACTGAAGCTTTCTTT
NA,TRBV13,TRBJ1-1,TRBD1,CASSPDRVNTEAFF,TGTGCCAGCAGCCCGGACAGGGTAAACACTGAAGCTTTCTTT
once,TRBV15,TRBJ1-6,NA,CATSPEISRTISPLHF,TGTGCCACCAGCCCAGAGATCTCCAGGACTATCTCGCCCCTCCACTTT
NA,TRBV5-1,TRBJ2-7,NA,CASSPRGALYEQYF,TGCGCCAGCAGTCCCCGGGGAGCGCTCTACGAGCAGTACTTC
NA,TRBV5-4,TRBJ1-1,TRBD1,CASSFWDRGITEAFF,TGTGCCAGCAGCTTTTGGGACAGAGGAATCACTGAAGCTTTCTTT
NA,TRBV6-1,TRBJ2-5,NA,CASSPGTPETQYF,TGTGCCAGCAGTCCCGGGACTCCAGAGACCCAGTACTTC
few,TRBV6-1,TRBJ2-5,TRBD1,CASSALSGQGAETQYF,TGTGCCAGCAGTGCCCTCTCGGGACAGGGGGCAGAGACCCAGTACTTC
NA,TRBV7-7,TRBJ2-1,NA,CASSPRGGLEVNEQFF,TGTGCTAGCAGCCCTAGGGGCGGCCTCGAGGTGAATGAGCAGTTCTTC